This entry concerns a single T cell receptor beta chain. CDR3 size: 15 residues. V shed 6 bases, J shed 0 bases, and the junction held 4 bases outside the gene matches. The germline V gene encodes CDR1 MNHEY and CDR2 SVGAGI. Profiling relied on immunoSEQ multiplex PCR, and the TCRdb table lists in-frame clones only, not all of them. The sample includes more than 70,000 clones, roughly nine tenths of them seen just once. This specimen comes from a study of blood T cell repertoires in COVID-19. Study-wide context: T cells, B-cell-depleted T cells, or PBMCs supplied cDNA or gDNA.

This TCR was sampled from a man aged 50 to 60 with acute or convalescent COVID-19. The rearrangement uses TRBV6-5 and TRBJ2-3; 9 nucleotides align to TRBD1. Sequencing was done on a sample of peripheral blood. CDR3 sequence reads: CASRDRGTSTDTQYF. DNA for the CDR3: TGTGCCAGCAGGGACAGGGGCACCAGCACAGATACGCAGTATTTT.